The TCR beta chain described here comes from a study of CD8+ T cells in alopecia areata. The wider study: Oral tofacitinib (5 to 10 mg twice daily) was administered to treated patients. Once tofacitinib had been taken for 6 to 18 months, 6 months off drug followed. Study-level findings and limits: While tofacitinib was given, many expanded lesional clones persisted in scalp and blood.

Regarding this clone: Its antigen is not identified.

Following extraction, RNA underwent reverse transcription to cDNA, which served as the sequencing template. TCRdb keeps only in-frame clones here, not all; method: immunoSEQ multiplex PCR. Of under 150,000 clones listed, around three fifths are singletons. Unmatched junction bases numbered 11, after V lost 5 bases and J lost 4 bases. The CDR3 is 15 residues long. Germline V gene lookup returns CDR1 MDHEN and CDR2 SYDVKM. Stated treatment: oral pan-JAK inhibitor, 5-10 mg twice daily. Patients with alopecia areata provided lesional scalp punch biopsies as well as peripheral blood. This material consisted of CD4+ T cells sorted from blood, taken at week 24, from a patient treated with tofacitinib. The sequence was obtained from a human donor with alopecia areata. The rearrangement uses TRBV28 and TRBJ2-7, with TRBD2 identical over 7 bases. CDR3 in DNA: TGTGCCAGCAGTAGGACCGGGGAGGGACTATACGAGCAGTACTTC. Protein sequence: CASSRTGEGLYEQYF.